This T cell receptor (beta chain) was documented in a study of T cell responses to AZD1222 COVID-19 vaccine. General study points: Just a handful of people given AZD1222 tested seropositive at baseline. Reportedly, nearly half the spike-specific TCRs target unmutated variant regions.

Comments on this clone: What it binds is not known.

Repertoires were generated with immunoSEQ multiplex PCR, while TCRdb's copy carries only in-frame clones and drops some. The sample shows approximately 190,000 clones, more than 80% of them seen only once. Looked up from germline, CDR1 is LNHDA and CDR2 is SQIVND (reference sequence). This CDR3 comprises 14 residues. The rearrangement links TRBV19 to TRBJ2-3, with TRBD2 as a possible D gene (6 bases). This receptor was obtained from an adult who received the MenACWY meningococcal vaccine as a control. Sequencing was performed on peripheral blood, taken 28 days after the second dose of the MenACWY control vaccine. CDR3 loop: CATFGSGFPDTQYF. CDR3 in DNA: TGTGCAACTTTCGGGAGCGGATTTCCAGATACGCAGTATTTT.